The 9 T cell receptor beta chains reported below all come from one sample, sequenced in a study of regulatory T cells in long-lasting Graves disease. HTBI primers from iRepertoire and Arm-PCR of CDR3 regions yielded the TCR beta libraries. From the multiplex PCR reads, TCRdb called clonotypes with MiXCR, one entry per CDR3 protein. The sample has 250,000 or so distinct CDR3 sequences; approximately 18% are singletons. Time point given: newly diagnosed GD, antithyroid drugs for less than 3 months. The TCR library used RNA extracted from PBMCs. These same records also appear under a second study, on T cells in Graves' hyperthyroidism and ophthalmopathy.

Sequencing used peripheral blood mononuclear cells (PBMCs), obtained at new diagnosis, from a patient treated with antithyroid drugs. Receptor source: a woman under 40 with Graves disease.

This clonotype was recorded at least ten times. The CDR3, as DNA: TGTGCCAGCAGCCTCAGGGGCCGCGAAAGGAGTGGCTACACCTTC. This gives the protein CASSLRGRERSGYTF. The V gene is TRBV3-1, the J gene TRBJ1-2; TRBD1 might be the D (6 bases). V gave up 4 bases and J gave up 7 bases, with 19 bases separating them. The germline V gene encodes CDR1 LGHDT and CDR2 YNNKEL (reference sequence). The CDR3 contains 15 residues.

This clonotype was observed many times. The J gene is TRBJ1-4, the V gene TRBV7-9, with 8 positions matching TRBD1. Germline V gene lookup returns CDR1 SEHNR and CDR2 FQNEAQ (reference sequence). The CDR3 is 14 amino acids. The trim removed 5 bases at V and 5 bases at J, leaving 4 bases unmatched. CDR3 bases: TGTGCCAGCAGCCCGGACAGGGTAAATGAAAAACTGTTTTTT. Translating it yields CASSPDRVNEKLFF.

This clonotype was counted at least ten times. This chain links TRBV20-1 with TRBJ2-3; D possibly matches TRBD1 or TRBD2 (5 bases each). Trimming removed 1 base from V and 6 bases from J, with 11 bases in between. Germline CDR1 and CDR2: DFQATT and SNEGSKA (reference sequence). This CDR3 contains 13 residues. In nucleotides, the CDR3 is TGCAGTGCTAGAGGGCCCAGGGAGGATACGCAGTATTTT. Its protein is CSARGPREDTQYF.

There are many counts of this clonotype. The J gene is TRBJ2-5, the V gene TRBV5-6, with D tentatively TRBD2 (5 bases). V shed 0 bases and J shed 4 bases, with 16 bases lying between them. CDR1 SGHDT and CDR2 YYEEEE come from the germline V gene. This CDR3 contains 16 residues. CDR3 in DNA: TGTGCCAGCAGCTTGGCCGGGATTCTAAAGGGAGAGACCCAGTACTTC. It yields the protein CASSLAGILKGETQYF. Complete variable domain (other parts from reference TRBV5-6 and TRBJ2-5): DAGVTQSPTHLIKTRGQQVTLRCSPKSGHDTVSWYQQALGQGPQFIFQYYEEEERQRGNFPDRFSGHQFPNYSSELNVNALLLGDSALYLCASSLAGILKGETQYFGPGTRLLVL.

This clonotype has a count of ten or more. Germline and junction disagree at one end, which may indicate a read error. The V and J genes are TRBV24-1 and TRBJ2-7; 8 bases are shared with TRBD1. Per the germline V gene, CDR1 is KGHDR and CDR2 is SFDVKD. The CDR3 runs 13 residues. The CDR3: CAPRDRSSYEQYF. The CDR3 bases are TGTGCCCCCAGGGACAGGAGCTCCTACGAGCAGTACTTC.

This clonotype was picked up a small number of times. Because it lacks the conserved phenylalanine or tryptophan at the end, this CDR3 is likely a read error. This sequence joins TRBV5-6 and TRBJ2-3; 7 bases agree with TRBD2. CDR3 length: 12 amino acids. CDR1 is SGHDT and CDR2 is YYEEEE in the germline V gene. The J segment lost 9 bases and the V segment lost 4 bases, leaving 5 bases of the junction unmatched. DNA for the CDR3: TGTGCCAGCAGCGGCACTAGCGAAACGCAGTATTCT. This encodes CASSGTSETQYS.

Many counts were recorded for this clonotype. A junction boundary mismatches the germline segment, possibly from a read error. The V gene is TRBV5-1, the J gene TRBJ1-2; D is uncertain. This CDR3 region has 14 residues. Germline CDR1 and CDR2: SGHRS and YFSETQ. CDR3 nucleotide sequence: TGTGCCAGCAGCTTGATGGGGAGAGACTATGGCTACACCTTC. Amino acid sequence: CASSLMGRDYGYTF. The variable domain in full, completed from reference TRBV5-1 and TRBJ1-2, reads KAGVTQTPRYLIKTRGQQVTLSCSPISGHRSVSWYQQTPGQGLQFLFEYFSETQRNKGNFPGRFSGRQFSNSRSEMNVSTLELGDSALYLCASSLMGRDYGYTFGSGTRLTVV.

This clonotype was recorded many times. This chain joins TRBV29-1 and TRBJ1-1; no definite D call. This CDR3 contains 14 residues. Germline CDR1 SQVTM, CDR2 ANQGSEA. V was shortened by 7 bases and J by 1 base, with 16 bases between the two germline ends. In DNA, the CDR3 is TGCAGCGGGTCGACTGGCTTTACGAACACTGAAGCTTTCTTT. This sequence encodes CSGSTGFTNTEAFF.

This clonotype came up many times. The CDR3 nucleotides read TGTGCCAGCAGTTCGGCAATGAACACTGAAGCTTTCTTT. Protein: CASSSAMNTEAFF. The chain carries TRBV3-1 and TRBJ1-1; D gene ambiguous. The CDR3 length is 13 residues. CDR1 and CDR2 (germline): LGHDT, YNNKEL (reference sequence). Trimming removed 6 bases at V and 0 bases at J, with 8 bases between.